A selection of T cell receptor beta chains follows, all from one sample in a study of cytomegalovirus exposure and HLA in healthy donors. Data came from immunoSEQ multiplex PCR; TCRdb stores just in-frame clones and leaves some out. The table records about 85,000 clones, 50% to 75% of them present only once. Sequences were obtained from PBMCs. The receptors here all came from a man aged 30 to 39 in good health and CMV-seronegative. Both conserved end residues are part of each CDR3. The D gene is left open where the match is weak. Only some rows state a clone size, as once, few, many or a class for expanded clones.

cdr3_aa cdr3_nt j_call v_call d_call clone_size
CASSGGLAGGTYNEQFF TGTGCCAGCAGCGGGGGACTAGCGGGCGGTACCTACAATGAGCAGTTCTTC TRBJ2-1 TRBV5-6 TRBD2 NA
CASRMGQGRRQPQHF TGTGCCAGTAGAATGGGACAGGGGAGACGTCAGCCCCAGCATTTT TRBJ1-5 TRBV19 TRBD1 NA
CASTPNRVGTEAFF TGTGCCAGCACACCCAACAGGGTCGGCACTGAAGCTTTCTTT TRBJ1-1 TRBV7-9 NA NA
CASSTTSGGNSYEQYF TGTGCCAGCAGCACGACTAGCGGGGGGAACTCCTACGAGCAGTACTTC TRBJ2-7 TRBV7-9 TRBD2 NA
CASSINQAFGYTF TGTGCCAGCAGTATTAATCAAGCATTTGGCTACACCTTC TRBJ1-2 TRBV28 NA NA
CASRSRMGGGNTIYF TGTGCCAGCAGAAGTAGGATGGGGGGAGGAAACACCATATATTTT TRBJ1-3 TRBV25-1 NA NA
CASSQIVPDTQYF TGTGCCAGCAGCCAAATAGTGCCAGATACGCAGTATTTT TRBJ2-3 TRBV5-8 NA NA
CASSLDLMDREAFF TGTGCCAGCAGCTTAGATCTTATGGACAGAGAAGCTTTCTTT TRBJ1-1 TRBV11-1 NA NA
CASSNGLAGTDTQYF TGTGCCAGCAGCAATGGACTAGCGGGCACAGATACGCAGTATTTT TRBJ2-3 TRBV7-3 TRBD2 NA
CASSYRGTAHGYTF TGTGCCAGCAGTTACCGCGGGACAGCTCATGGCTACACCTTC TRBJ1-2 TRBV6-5 TRBD1 NA
CASSESGVGNTEAFF TGTGCCAGCAGTGAATCAGGGGTGGGGAACACTGAAGCTTTCTTT TRBJ1-1 TRBV25-1 NA NA
CASSLTNRGNEQYF TGTGCCAGCAGTTTGACTAACAGGGGGAACGAGCAGTACTTC TRBJ2-7 TRBV28 TRBD1 NA
CATSRGPGTPVDEQFF TGTGCCACCAGCAGAGGACCCGGGACACCCGTCGATGAGCAGTTCTTC TRBJ2-1 TRBV15 NA few
CASSEPRASGRPGELFF TGTGCCAGCAGTGAACCGCGGGCTAGCGGGAGACCCGGGGAGCTGTTTTTT TRBJ2-2 TRBV25-1 TRBD2 NA
CASSEPVGGVYEQYF TGTGCCAGCAGTGAACCCGTAGGGGGGGTCTACGAGCAGTACTTC TRBJ2-7 TRBV6-1 NA NA
CASSWGQGYEQYF TGTGCCAGCAGTTGGGGACAGGGCTACGAGCAGTACTTC TRBJ2-7 TRBV6-5 TRBD1 NA
CASSVGQNSPLHF TGTGCCAGCAGCGTGGGACAGAATTCACCCCTCCACTTT TRBJ1-6 TRBV9 TRBD1 NA
CASRRDRGVHNEQFF TGTGCCAGCAGACGGGACAGGGGAGTCCACAATGAGCAGTTCTTC TRBJ2-1 TRBV5-4 TRBD1 NA
CASSPGGGRQGIEQYF TGTGCCAGCTCACCAGGCGGGGGCAGGCAGGGGATCGAGCAGTACTTC TRBJ2-7 TRBV18 NA NA
CASSNTYEQYF TGTGCCAGTAGCAATACCTACGAGCAGTACTTC TRBJ2-7 TRBV6-5 NA few
CATSSLSAGLRAFF TGTGCCACCAGCAGTCTCTCGGCGGGGTTGAGAGCTTTCTTT TRBJ1-1 TRBV15 NA once
CASSLGPVGNQPQHF TGCGCCAGCAGCTTGGGGCCAGTGGGCAATCAGCCCCAGCATTTT TRBJ1-5 TRBV5-1 NA NA
CASSQEWSRGQFF TGCGCCAGCAGCCAAGAATGGAGTAGGGGGCAGTTCTTC TRBJ2-1 TRBV4-1 NA NA
CASRPGQGAYEQYF TGTGCCAGCAGGCCGGGACAGGGGGCTTACGAGCAGTACTTC TRBJ2-7 TRBV6-6 TRBD1 few
CASSNDRVNSPLHF TGTGCCAGCAGCAATGACAGGGTCAATTCACCCCTCCACTTT TRBJ1-6 TRBV7-2 TRBD1 NA
CSSSLATWQGEVEQYF TGTTCCAGCAGCTTAGCTACTTGGCAGGGCGAAGTCGAGCAGTACTTC TRBJ2-7 TRBV7-9 NA NA
CASSPRTAGDYEQYF TGTGCCAGCTCACCGCGGACCGCCGGGGACTACGAGCAGTACTTC TRBJ2-7 TRBV18 NA NA
CASSPQTSPNYGYTF TGTGCCAGCAGTCCACAGACCTCACCTAACTATGGCTACACCTTC TRBJ1-2 TRBV28 NA NA
CASSPFYEQYF TGTGCCAGCAGTCCCTTTTACGAGCAGTACTTC TRBJ2-7 TRBV2 NA few
CASSRTYSFYEQYF TGTGCCAGCAGTAGGACTTACTCTTTCTACGAGCAGTACTTC TRBJ2-7 TRBV27 NA few
CAWSVGVETQYF TGTGCCTGGAGTGTAGGGGTAGAGACCCAGTACTTC TRBJ2-5 TRBV30 NA few